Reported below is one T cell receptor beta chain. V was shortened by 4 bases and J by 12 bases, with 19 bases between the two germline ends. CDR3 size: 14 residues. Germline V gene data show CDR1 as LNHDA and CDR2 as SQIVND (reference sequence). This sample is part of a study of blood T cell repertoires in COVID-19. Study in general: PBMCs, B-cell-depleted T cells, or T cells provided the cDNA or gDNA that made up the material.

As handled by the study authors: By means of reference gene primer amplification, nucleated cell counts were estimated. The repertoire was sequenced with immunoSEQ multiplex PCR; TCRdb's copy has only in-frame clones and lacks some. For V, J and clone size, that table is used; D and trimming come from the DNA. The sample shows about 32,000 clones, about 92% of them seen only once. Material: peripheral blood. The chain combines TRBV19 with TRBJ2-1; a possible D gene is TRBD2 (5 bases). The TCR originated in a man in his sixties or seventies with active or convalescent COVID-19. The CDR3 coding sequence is TGTGCCAGTAGTAGAGGACTGCCAACTGGATGGCAGTTCTTC. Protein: CASSRGLPTGWQFF.